This passage covers 20 T cell receptor beta chains from one sample sequenced in a study of blood T cells in healthy people across ages. Using a J-beta primer mix together with a sample-barcoded 5' primer, a second PCR was run for roughly 7 to 11 cycles. Each CDR3 protein is one row after TCRdb ran MiXCR on the 5' RACE reads. The table has fewer than 900,000 distinct CDR3 sequences, about 40% seen once. The sequencing input was blood. These receptors came from a woman in her fifties or sixties in good health.

The chain joins TRBV12-3 or TRBV12-4 to TRBJ2-2, with D perhaps matching TRBD2 (5 bases). V was pared by 0 bases and J by 7 bases, with 12 bases between. There are 15 residues in the CDR3. The CDR3 sequence is CASSLARRGDGELFF. CDR3 bases: TGTGCCAGCAGTTTAGCCCGCCGGGGAGACGGGGAGCTGTTTTTT.

The chain joins TRBV18 to TRBJ2-5; D not certain. This CDR3 spans 14 amino acids. Germline V gene sequence: CDR1 KGHSH, CDR2 LQKENI. With 6 bases removed from V and 1 base from J, the gap between germline ends came to 12 bases. The CDR3 nucleotides are TGTGCCAGCTCCTCATCCGGCCCCCAAGAGACCCAGTACTTC. Protein: CASSSSGPQETQYF.

The chain carries TRBV25-1 and TRBJ2-6, with 7 bases fitting TRBD1. Germline V CDR1 and CDR2: MGHDK, SYGVNS. J gave up 3 bases and V 3 bases, and 8 bases lay outside the gene matches. This CDR3 is 17 amino acids long. CDR3: CASSEQTGSRGANVLTF. The CDR3 nucleotides read TGTGCCAGCAGTGAGCAGACAGGGTCTCGTGGGGCCAACGTCCTGACTTTC.

Many counts were recorded for this clonotype. This chain uses TRBV12-3 or TRBV12-4 with TRBJ2-1; 12 nucleotides match TRBD2. CDR3 length equals 16 residues. J was trimmed by 5 bases and V by 6 bases; bases with no gene match: 8. The CDR3 region has the DNA TGTGCCAGCAGACATAACCTAGCGGGAGGGGACAATGAGCAGTTCTTC. This translates into CASRHNLAGGDNEQFF.

The chain has TRBV6-5 and TRBJ2-4, with TRBD1 matching 9 bases. Germline lookup yields CDR1 MNHEY and CDR2 SVGAGI. V shed 7 bases and J 15 bases; nucleotides not matched to a gene: 16. CDR3 size: 14 residues. CDR3 protein: CASTYGTGSRERYF. The CDR3 DNA is TGTGCCAGCACCTACGGGACAGGGAGTCGGGAGCGGTACTTC.

By sample share, this clonotype is large. The chain is built from TRBV11-2 and TRBJ2-1; the D is unclear. The CDR3 has 14 amino acids. From germline, CDR1 is SGHAT and CDR2 FQNNGV. V lost 6 bases, J lost 2 bases, and 11 bases lay in between. The CDR3 loop reads CASSLALAYNEQFF. DNA of the CDR3: TGTGCCAGCAGTTTGGCTCTCGCCTACAATGAGCAGTTCTTC.

The rearrangement joins TRBV7-2 to TRBJ2-5; 7 nucleotides line up with TRBD1. Trimming cost V 5 bases and J 12 bases; bases outside gene matches: 9. The CDR3 loop spans 12 amino acids. The germline gives CDR1 SGHTA, CDR2 FQGNSA. DNA for the CDR3: TGTGCCAGCAGCCCCCAGGGGGAATATAAGTACTTC. This translates into CASSPQGEYKYF.

This chain links TRBV20-1 with TRBJ1-5, with no clear D. V gave up 6 bases and J gave up 0 bases, with 9 bases separating them. Looked up from germline, CDR1 is DFQATT and CDR2 is SNEGSKA (reference sequence). The CDR3 totals 13 residues. The CDR3 DNA reads as TGCAGTGCAGAAACAGCTAGCAATCAGCCCCAGCATTTT. Its translation: CSAETASNQPQHF.

The chain couples TRBV7-2 to TRBJ2-3, with a weak D call TRBD1 (5 bases). Germline CDR1 and CDR2: SGHTA and FQGNSA. V lost 3 bases and J lost 4, with 14 bases in between. This CDR3 is 15 amino acids long. DNA of the CDR3: TGTGCCAGCAGCTTCATGGGGCCCCCAGCAGATACGCAGTATTTT. It yields the protein CASSFMGPPADTQYF.

Concerning this clonotype: A much bigger clone sits one base away, suggesting this may be a read error. V and J are TRBV5-1 and TRBJ1-2, with TRBD1 as a possible D gene (6 bases). V was shortened by 0 bases and J by 4 bases, with 13 bases between the two germline ends. The germline V gene has CDR1 SGHRS and CDR2 YFSETQ. The CDR3 is 15 residues long. CDR3 sequence reads: CASSLGQATTYGYTF. DNA of the CDR3: TGCGCCAGCAGCTTGGGACAGGCGACTACCTATGGCTACACCTTC.

CDR3 residues: CASSLVRREYEQYF. CDR3 bases: TGTGCCAGCAGTTTGGTCCGCAGGGAGTACGAGCAGTACTTC. The V and J genes are TRBV12-3 or TRBV12-4 and TRBJ2-4; perhaps D is TRBD1 or TRBD2 (5 bases each). The J call may be mistaken, given a closer DNA end match to TRBJ2-7. There are 14 residues in the CDR3.

This sequence joins TRBV7-6 and TRBJ1-6; a possible D gene is TRBD1 (6 bases). This CDR3 has 15 residues. CDR1 and CDR2 from the germline V gene are SGHVS and FNYEAQ. V was cut by 1 base and J by 7 bases, with 11 bases left in between. The CDR3 loop reads CASSLDGGVNSPLHF. For the CDR3, the DNA is TGTGCCAGCAGCTTAGATGGGGGCGTGAATTCACCCCTCCACTTT.

This rearrangement joins TRBV11-2 to TRBJ2-5; 10 bases are a match to TRBD2. Germline lookup yields CDR1 SGHAT and CDR2 FQNNGV. The CDR3 is 16 residues long. V gave up 1 base and J gave up 5 bases; unmatched junction bases: 7. Here the CDR3 reads CASSLASGRVTETQYF. The CDR3 DNA reads TGTGCCAGCAGCTTAGCCAGCGGGAGGGTTACGGAGACCCAGTACTTC.

The chain combines TRBV11-2 with TRBJ2-1; no definite D call. The V end lost 5 bases, the J end lost 12 bases, and 20 bases lay between the germline ends. The CDR3 extends over 14 amino acids. The germline gives CDR1 SGHAT, CDR2 FQNNGV. The CDR3 here is CASSPRAVDGVQFF. CDR3 bases: TGTGCCAGCAGCCCCCGGGCGGTCGATGGTGTGCAGTTCTTC.

In this sample, this clonotype turned up a few times. The V call is TRBV20-1, the J call TRBJ1-4; 8 nucleotides agree with TRBD1. The CDR3 extends over 13 amino acids. Germline CDR1 DFQATT, CDR2 SNEGSKA (reference sequence). V lost 7 bases to trimming and J lost 8 bases; unmatched junction nucleotides: 9. The CDR3 reads CSVRTGMGEKLFF. CDR3 in DNA: TGCAGTGTTAGGACAGGGATGGGGGAAAAACTGTTTTTT.

V usage is TRBV25-1 and J usage is TRBJ1-5, with D uncertain. The CDR3 consists of 16 residues. Per the germline V gene, CDR1 is MGHDK and CDR2 is SYGVNS. V was clipped by 1 base and J by 0 bases, with 10 bases between them. The CDR3 spells CASSESSGASNQPQHF. In DNA form, the CDR3 reads TGTGCCAGCAGTGAATCGTCAGGAGCTAGCAATCAGCCCCAGCATTTT. The full variable domain, with the rest looked up from reference TRBV25-1 and TRBJ1-5, is EADIYQTPRYLVIGTGKKITLECSQTMGHDKMYWYQQDPGMELHLIHYSYGVNSTEKGDLSSESTVSRIRTEHFPLTLESARPSHTSQYLCASSESSGASNQPQHFGDGTRLSIL.

The rearrangement links TRBV28 to TRBJ2-1; D is unresolved. The J call may be incorrect, as the DNA end agrees better with TRBJ2-7. The germline CDR1 and CDR2 sequences are MDHEN and SYDVKM. The CDR3 is made up of 14 amino acids. CDR3 loop: CASTQVVSYNEQYF. CDR3 coding DNA: TGTGCCAGCACCCAGGTCGTTTCCTACAATGAGCAGTACTTC.

This sequence joins TRBV4-1 and TRBJ1-6; D is undetermined. The CDR3 sequence is 16 residues long. The germline V gene has CDR1 MGHRA and CDR2 YSYEKL. V shed 1 base and J shed 8 bases, with 15 bases lying between them. The CDR3 sequence is CASSQAESAGDSPLHF. CDR3 coding DNA: TGCGCCAGCAGCCAAGCGGAGTCGGCGGGTGATTCACCCCTCCACTTT.

This clonotype has more than one count but fewer than ten. This rearrangement joins TRBV20-1 to TRBJ2-3; 9 bases are shared with TRBD2. The CDR3 totals 15 residues. Germline CDR1 DFQATT, CDR2 SNEGSKA (reference sequence). The junction had 10 bases not matched to a gene; V was cut back by 6 bases and J by 3 bases. The CDR3 loop is CSAELAGSMTDTQYF. CDR3 in DNA: TGCAGTGCGGAGCTAGCGGGATCCATGACAGATACGCAGTATTTT.

This clonotype occurred a few times. This chain links TRBV7-2 with TRBJ2-3, with unresolved D. The CDR3 has 16 amino acids. Trimming pared 5 bases from V and 1 base from J, leaving 16 bases between. Per germline, CDR1 SGHTA and CDR2 FQGNSA. The CDR3 sequence: CASSPNVALGTDTQYF. The CDR3 DNA reads TGTGCCAGCAGCCCAAACGTGGCACTCGGCACAGATACGCAGTATTTT.